This TCR beta chain was retrieved from a study of OX40 agonist ivuxolimab in advanced cancers. Study-level background: Aged roughly 23 to 79 with a mean of about 60 years, they were around 83% male.

The investigators sampled blood at baseline, at cycle 4 day 1, and at cycle 7 day 1. Sequencing used immunoSEQ multiplex PCR; TCRdb keeps in-frame clones, though not all of them. The table lists 35,000 to 40,000 clones, about three quarters of them singletons. The sequenced sample was CD4+ or CD8+ T cells sorted from blood, obtained in a trial of the OX40 agonist ivuxolimab. The sequence was obtained from an adult with an advanced solid tumor such as melanoma, head and neck, liver or kidney cancer.

The CDR3 DNA reads TGTGCCAGCAGCTTAACGGGGTCAGAGACCCAGTACTTC. This encodes CASSLTGSETQYF. The V gene is TRBV7-3, the J gene TRBJ2-5; D not certain. This CDR3 spans 13 amino acids. Trimming took off 0 bases at V and 4 bases at J, with 6 bases between the two ends. The germline CDR1 and CDR2 sequences are SGHTA and FQGTGA.